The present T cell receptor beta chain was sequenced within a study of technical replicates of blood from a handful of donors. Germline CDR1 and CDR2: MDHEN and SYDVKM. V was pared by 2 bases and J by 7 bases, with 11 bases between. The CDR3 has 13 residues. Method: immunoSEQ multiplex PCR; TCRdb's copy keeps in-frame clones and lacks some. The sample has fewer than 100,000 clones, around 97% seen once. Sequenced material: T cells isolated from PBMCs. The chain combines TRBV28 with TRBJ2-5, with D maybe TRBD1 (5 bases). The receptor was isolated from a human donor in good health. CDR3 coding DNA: TGTGCCAGCAGTTTAGACAGCGCACGGACCCAGTACTTC. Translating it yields CASSLDSARTQYF.